This T cell receptor beta chain was retrieved from a study of blood T cell repertoires in COVID-19. CDR3 size: 20 residues. Produced via immunoSEQ multiplex PCR; TCRdb's table is partial and in-frame only. The sample has about 160,000 clones, more than 70% seen once. This rearrangement joins TRBV21-1 to TRBJ2-1; TRBD2 was called by the table and not checked on the DNA. TRBV21-1 is designated a pseudogene. This sequence originates from a man between 60 and 75 years old with acute or convalescent COVID-19. Sequenced sample: peripheral blood. CDR3 sequence reads: CASSKRDRLAGGGSYNEQFF. In DNA, the CDR3 is TGTGCCAGCAGCAAACGGGACCGACTAGCGGGGGGAGGTTCCTACAATGAGCAGTTCTTC.